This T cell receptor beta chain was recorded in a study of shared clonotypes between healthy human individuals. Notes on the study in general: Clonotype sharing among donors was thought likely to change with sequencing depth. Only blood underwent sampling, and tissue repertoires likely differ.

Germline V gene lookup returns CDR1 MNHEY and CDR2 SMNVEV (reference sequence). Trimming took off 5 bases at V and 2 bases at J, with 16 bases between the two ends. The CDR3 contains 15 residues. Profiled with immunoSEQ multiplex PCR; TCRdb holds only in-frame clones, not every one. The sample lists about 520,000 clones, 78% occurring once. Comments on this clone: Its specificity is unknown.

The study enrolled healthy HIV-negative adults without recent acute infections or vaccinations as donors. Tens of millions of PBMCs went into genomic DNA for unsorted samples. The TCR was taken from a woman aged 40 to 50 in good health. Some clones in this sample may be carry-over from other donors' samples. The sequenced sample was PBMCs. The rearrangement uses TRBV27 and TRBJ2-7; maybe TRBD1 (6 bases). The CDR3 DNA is TGTGCCAGCAGTGAATGGGGGACACTTGCCTACGAGCAGTACTTC. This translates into CASSEWGTLAYEQYF.